The clone carrying this T cell receptor (beta chain) was seen repeatedly, ten times or more. The same CDR3 can be traced to other DNA sequences in this sample. Germline assignment: CDR1 SQVTM and CDR2 ANQGSEA. The ends lost 4 bases at V and 7 bases at J; junction bases unmatched: 9. The CDR3 is 15 residues long. Sequenced material consisted of expressed TCRB transcripts (all of the isolated RNA was reverse transcribed). Only in-frame clones appear in the TCRdb table, and some are missing; sequencing was by immunoSEQ multiplex PCR. The table includes about 290,000 clones, roughly 8% detected once. This entry belongs to a study of beta chain features in type 1 diabetes.

Sequenced input: central memory CD4+ T cells from blood. The rearrangement uses TRBV29-1 and TRBJ2-1; 11 bases align to TRBD1. This TCR derives from a woman aged 18-29 years in good health. The CDR3 sequence: CSVGGGQGALNEQFF. In DNA form, the CDR3 reads TGCAGCGTTGGGGGTGGACAGGGGGCGTTGAATGAGCAGTTCTTC.